Presented here are 27 T cell receptor beta chains from one specimen sequenced in a study of T cells in localized non-small cell lung cancer. The data were produced by immunoSEQ multiplex PCR, yet TCRdb's version contains in-frame clones alone and is incomplete. The sample carries 65,000 to 90,000 clones, roughly 75% recorded once. The sequencing here drew on PBMCs, taken before any cancer treatment. The receptors here all came from a man between 35 and 75 years old with stage II squamous cell lung carcinoma.

The chain recombines TRBV7-2 with TRBJ2-1; 7 nucleotides match TRBD2. CDR3 length: 15 residues. Germline V CDR1 and CDR2: SGHTA, FQGNSA. After removal of 5 bases from V and 8 bases from J, the junction contained 12 bases not matched to a gene. CDR3 DNA: TGTGCCAGCAGCATGGGAGGGATGGGAATCTATGAGCAGTTCTTC. Translated: CASSMGGMGIYEQFF.

The chain is built from TRBV18 and TRBJ1-2; the D gene is possibly TRBD1 (5 bases). CDR1 KGHSH and CDR2 LQKENI come from the germline V gene. The CDR3 is made up of 16 amino acids. V was shortened by 3 bases and J by 0 bases, with 14 bases between the two germline ends. The CDR3 DNA sequence: TGTGCCAGCTCACCCTACTTAGACAGTTCTAACTATGGCTACACCTTC. Amino acid sequence: CASSPYLDSSNYGYTF.

V usage is TRBV5-1 and J usage is TRBJ1-1; D might be TRBD1 (5 bases). In germline, CDR1 is SGHRS, CDR2 YFSETQ. CDR3 length equals 14 residues. V was trimmed by 5 bases and J by 1 base, leaving 12 bases between them. The CDR3 DNA is TGCGCCAGCAGAGCGGGACTCGCGAACACTGAAGCTTTCTTT. This codes for CASRAGLANTEAFF. Full variable domain (rest looked up from reference TRBV5-1 and TRBJ1-1): KAGVTQTPRYLIKTRGQQVTLSCSPISGHRSVSWYQQTPGQGLQFLFEYFSETQRNKGNFPGRFSGRQFSNSRSEMNVSTLELGDSALYLCASRAGLANTEAFFGQGTRLTVV.

The chain joins TRBV28 to TRBJ1-5, with TRBD1 identical over 11 bases. After removal of 5 bases from V and 4 bases from J, the junction contained 4 bases not matched to a gene. The germline V gene encodes CDR1 MDHEN and CDR2 SYDVKM. The CDR3 runs 15 residues. The CDR3 loop reads CASSPGQGGNQPQHF. CDR3 in DNA: TGTGCCAGCAGTCCGGGACAGGGGGGAAATCAGCCCCAGCATTTT.

The gene calls are TRBV29-1 and TRBJ2-2; no definite D call. V was pared by 6 bases and J by 0 bases, with 11 bases between. Germline loops: CDR1 SQVTM, CDR2 ANQGSEA. The CDR3 has 14 residues. CDR3 sequence (DNA): TGCAGCGTGCAGACCCACGCGAACACCGGGGAGCTGTTTTTT. Protein: CSVQTHANTGELFF.

The chain couples TRBV10-3 to TRBJ2-7, with unresolved D. This CDR3 has 11 amino acids. CDR1 is ENHRY, CDR2 SYGVKD, per germline. Trimming stripped 2 bases from V and 7 bases from J, with 6 bases between. This CDR3 is CAISEDWEQYF. The CDR3 DNA reads TGTGCCATCAGTGAGGACTGGGAGCAGTACTTC.

This clone was detected a few times. The chain joins TRBV6-6 to TRBJ2-7; D possibly matches TRBD1 or TRBD2 (5 bases each). This CDR3 contains 12 residues. Germline V gene data show CDR1 as MNHNY and CDR2 as SVGAGI (reference sequence). V shed 2 bases and J shed 7 bases, with 9 bases lying between them. CDR3 sequence reads: CASSYGGVEQYF. The CDR3 nucleotides are TGTGCCAGCAGTTACGGGGGAGTTGAGCAGTACTTC.

This clone was found a few times. This rearrangement joins TRBV9 to TRBJ1-1; a possible D gene is TRBD1 (6 bases). Germline V gene sequence: CDR1 SGDLS, CDR2 YYNGEE. V was clipped by 2 bases and J by 3 bases, with 8 bases between them. This CDR3 region has 13 residues. The chain's CDR3 is CASSVGAHTEAFF. The CDR3 coding sequence is TGTGCCAGCAGCGTGGGGGCACACACTGAAGCTTTCTTT.

This clone was detected once. V and J are TRBV5-6 and TRBJ2-3; D is perhaps TRBD1 (5 bases). Germline CDR1 and CDR2: SGHDT and YYEEEE. The CDR3 has 16 residues. The V end was cut by 1 base, the J end by 2 bases, with 14 bases between. Written as DNA, the CDR3 is TGTGCCAGCAGCTTGTTTCAGGGATCTTCCACAGATACGCAGTATTTT. Translating gives CASSLFQGSSTDTQYF.

This chain joins TRBV5-1 and TRBJ1-1, with D possibly matching TRBD1 (5 bases). Trimming took 8 bases from V and 5 from J, leaving 10 bases between them. The CDR3 totals 11 residues. The germline CDR1 and CDR2 sequences are SGHRS and YFSETQ. Here the CDR3 reads CASRGETEAFF. CDR3 nucleotides: TGCGCCAGTCGAGGGGAAACTGAAGCTTTCTTT.

This clone was observed a single time. The chain links TRBV14 to TRBJ2-1; TRBD2 might be the D (5 bases). This CDR3 spans 15 amino acids. Germline V gene lookup returns CDR1 SGHDN and CDR2 FVKESK. V gave up 0 bases and J gave up 9 bases, with 15 bases separating them. Here the CDR3 reads CASSQDGLSAGEQFF. The CDR3 DNA is TGTGCCAGCAGCCAAGACGGACTCAGCGCCGGTGAGCAGTTCTTC.

J is TRBJ2-2 and V is TRBV7-6; D is uncertain. The CDR3 totals 16 residues. Germline V gene lookup returns CDR1 SGHVS and CDR2 FNYEAQ. V gave up 3 bases and J gave up 5 bases, with 16 bases separating them. The CDR3 sequence: CASSLGGAGTTGELFF. CDR3 sequence (DNA): TGTGCCAGCAGCTTGGGCGGAGCCGGTACTACCGGGGAGCTGTTTTTT. The full variable domain, its missing parts supplied by reference TRBV7-6 and TRBJ2-2, is GAGVSQSPRYKVTKRGQDVALRCDPISGHVSLYWYRQALGQGPEFLTYFNYEAQQDKSGLPNDRFSAERPEGSISTLTIQRTEQRDSAMYRCASSLGGAGTTGELFFGEGSRLTVL.

The chain uses TRBV27 and TRBJ1-1; D uncertain. Germline V CDR1 and CDR2: MNHEY, SMNVEV (reference sequence). The CDR3 is made up of 12 amino acids. Trimming pared 8 bases from V and 4 bases from J, leaving 11 bases between. CDR3 sequence reads: CASRGGPTEAFF. The CDR3 DNA sequence: TGTGCCAGCCGGGGTGGGCCCACTGAAGCTTTCTTT.

V is TRBV18 and J is TRBJ1-1; the D is unclear. CDR1 and CDR2 (germline): KGHSH, LQKENI. V shed 6 bases and J shed 2 bases, with 7 bases lying between them. This CDR3 spans 12 amino acids. CDR3 loop: CASSSVNTEAFF. The CDR3 nucleotides read TGTGCCAGCTCGTCTGTTAACACTGAAGCTTTCTTT.

There are a few counts of this clone. The chain uses TRBV5-5 and TRBJ1-5, with D perhaps matching TRBD1 (5 bases). The CDR3 has 15 residues. Trimming shortened V by 4 bases and J by 0 bases, and 11 bases separated the two germline ends. Germline V gene sequence: CDR1 SGHKS, CDR2 YYEKEE (reference sequence). CDR3 in amino acids: CASSPDSLSNQPQHF. The CDR3 DNA reads as TGTGCCAGCAGCCCCGACAGCCTTAGCAATCAGCCCCAGCATTTT.

The CDR3, as DNA: TGTGCCAGCAGTGATGTAGGGGGCAGGTACGAGCAGTACTTC. It encodes CASSDVGGRYEQYF. The chain has TRBV2 and TRBJ2-7, with 7 positions matching TRBD1. V dropped 3 bases and J dropped 4; count of bases not matched to a gene: 6. Germline V lookup: CDR1 SNHLY, CDR2 FYNNEI. The length of the CDR3 is 14 residues.

The chain carries TRBV5-1 and TRBJ1-2, with 11 bases identical to TRBD1. CDR1 SGHRS and CDR2 YFSETQ come from the germline V gene. V lost 3 bases, J lost 6 bases, and 1 base stayed unmatched. This CDR3 spans 13 amino acids. The CDR3 protein is CASSWTGGHGYTF. The CDR3 DNA follows: TGCGCCAGCAGCTGGACAGGGGGCCATGGCTACACCTTC.

The chain links TRBV7-2 to TRBJ2-7; D remains ambiguous. The CDR3 is 13 residues long. The germline CDR1 and CDR2 sequences are SGHTA and FQGNSA. With 2 bases removed from V and 7 bases from J, the gap between germline ends came to 12 bases. The CDR3 DNA follows: TGTGCCAGCAGCTTAAGACCTACGGATGAGCAGTACTTC. Encoded protein: CASSLRPTDEQYF.

V is TRBV7-2 and J is TRBJ2-5, with 7 bases fitting TRBD2. The germline CDR1 and CDR2 sequences are SGHTA and FQGNSA. The CDR3 consists of 15 residues. V lost 4 bases, J lost 4 bases, and 9 bases stayed unmatched. The DNA of the CDR3 is TGTGCCAGCAGCTCCCGACTAGCTGGGGCAGAGACCCAGTACTTC. Amino acids: CASSSRLAGAETQYF.

This clone appeared a single time. V is TRBV5-1 and J is TRBJ2-2; D uncertain. This CDR3 has 15 residues. Trimming shortened V by 0 bases and J by 6 bases, and 12 bases separated the two germline ends. Germline V gene data show CDR1 as SGHRS and CDR2 as YFSETQ. CDR3 loop: CASSLERSSAGELFF. CDR3 DNA sequence: TGCGCCAGCAGCTTGGAGAGATCTTCCGCCGGGGAGCTGTTTTTT.

This clone appeared once. DNA for the CDR3: TGTGCCAGCAGCTTGTTTTCGGGGATCGCCGGGGAGCTGTTTTTT. Protein sequence: CASSLFSGIAGELFF. The chain uses TRBV5-6 and TRBJ2-2; TRBD2 might be the D (5 bases). Germline V gene lookup returns CDR1 SGHDT and CDR2 YYEEEE. This CDR3 is built from 15 residues. V lost 1 base to trimming and J lost 6 bases, with 13 bases between them. Supplemented by reference TRBV5-6 and TRBJ2-2, the full variable domain reads DAGVTQSPTHLIKTRGQQVTLRCSPKSGHDTVSWYQQALGQGPQFIFQYYEEEERQRGNFPDRFSGHQFPNYSSELNVNALLLGDSALYLCASSLFSGIAGELFFGEGSRLTVL.

The J gene is TRBJ1-4, the V gene TRBV6-5; D not certain. This CDR3 has 14 residues. Trimming removed 2 bases from V and 3 bases from J, with 7 bases in between. Germline V gives CDR1 MNHEY, CDR2 SVGAGI. The CDR3 DNA is TGTGCCAGCAGTTACAGAGGGCCTAATGAAAAACTGTTTTTT. Translation gives CASSYRGPNEKLFF.

The V and J genes are TRBV7-9 and TRBJ1-6; D gene uncertain. Germline CDR1 is SEHNR and CDR2 is FQNEAQ (reference sequence). The CDR3 length is 14 residues. The V end was cut by 5 bases, the J end by 5 bases, with 10 bases between. Here the CDR3 DNA reads TGTGCCAGCAGCCTGCTCATGGATAATTCACCCCTCCACTTT. Protein: CASSLLMDNSPLHF.

V usage is TRBV5-4 and J usage is TRBJ2-7, with 9 bases that match TRBD2. Germline V gives CDR1 SGHNT, CDR2 YYREEE (reference sequence). The CDR3 length is 15 residues. Unmatched junction bases numbered 9, after V lost 3 bases and J lost 5 bases. The CDR3 nucleotides read TGTGCCAGCAGCTCACAAGGGACTAGCAGCCACGAGCAGTACTTC. This sequence encodes CASSSQGTSSHEQYF.

This clone is a singleton in its sample. This chain uses TRBV30 with TRBJ2-5, with 8 bases fitting TRBD2. Germline-derived CDR1 and CDR2 are GTSNPN and SVGIG (reference sequence). This CDR3 comprises 13 residues. With 2 bases clipped from V and 5 bases from J, the junction kept 4 bases outside the gene matches. The CDR3 coding sequence is TGTGCCTGGAGTCCGGGGGGGAGGGAGACCCAGTACTTC. Translated, it gives CAWSPGGRETQYF.

V usage is TRBV2 and J usage is TRBJ2-5; tentative D call: TRBD2 (6 bases). The CDR3 extends over 14 amino acids. Trimming cost V 4 bases and J 5 bases, with 14 bases left between them. Germline CDR1 SNHLY, CDR2 FYNNEI. Here the CDR3 DNA reads TGTGCCAGCAGTGGCGGGACTCGCTCGGAGACCCAGTACTTC. It codes for CASSGGTRSETQYF.

The CDR3 reads CASSPLGEQPRYTF. The CDR3 DNA sequence: TGTGCCAGCAGCCCTCTTGGGGAGCAGCCTCGCTACACCTTC. This sequence joins TRBV28 and TRBJ1-2, with D hard to call. V was cut by 6 bases and J by 9 bases, with 20 bases left in between. The CDR3 consists of 14 residues. CDR1 and CDR2 from the germline V gene are MDHEN and SYDVKM.